The 32 T cell receptor beta chains given below trace back to one sample, sequenced in a study of control samples from healthy donors and cancer patients. The repertoire was sequenced with immunoSEQ multiplex PCR; TCRdb's copy has only in-frame clones and lacks some. The sample lists about 130,000 clones, about 95% seen once, with around 3.6% in the top ten. The sequencing sample was made of blood. Receptors originate from a man under 40 in good health.

This clone was counted once. The chain is built from TRBV6-4 and TRBJ1-1; 9 bases align to TRBD1. From germline, CDR1 is MRHNA and CDR2 SNTAGT. This CDR3 contains 19 residues. Unmatched junction bases numbered 19, after V lost 4 bases and J lost 4 bases. This chain's CDR3 is CASSVRGGDRDARGTEAFF. As DNA, the CDR3 is TGTGCCAGCAGTGTAAGGGGGGGGGACAGGGATGCTCGGGGCACTGAAGCTTTCTTT.

The V and J genes are TRBV5-1 and TRBJ2-7, with 7 bases fitting TRBD1. Trimming took 4 bases from V and 3 from J; bases not matched to a gene: 7. This CDR3 comprises 14 residues. Germline CDR1 SGHRS, CDR2 YFSETQ. CDR3 nucleotide sequence: TGCGCCAGCAGCCCCGGGACAGATTACTACGAGCAGTACTTC. Translating it yields CASSPGTDYYEQYF.

The chain uses TRBV18 and TRBJ1-2; 8 positions match TRBD1. Per germline, CDR1 KGHSH and CDR2 LQKENI. The CDR3 totals 15 residues. V lost 3 bases and J lost 2; bases outside the gene matches: 5. CDR3 sequence: CASSPARQGNYGYTF. Here the CDR3 DNA reads TGTGCCAGCTCACCCGCACGACAGGGGAACTATGGCTACACCTTC.

The chain is built from TRBV25-1 and TRBJ2-6; D remains unclear. The CDR3 covers 13 residues. V lost 1 base and J 2 bases, leaving 0 bases between the germline ends. CDR1 and CDR2 (germline): MGHDK, SYGVNS. CDR3 sequence reads: CASSESGANVLTF. The CDR3 nucleotides are TGTGCCAGCAGTGAATCTGGGGCCAACGTCCTGACTTTC.

The J gene is TRBJ1-1, the V gene TRBV21-1; the table's D call, TRBD1, has no DNA check behind it. TRBV21-1 is marked as a pseudogene. This CDR3 spans 15 amino acids. The CDR3 sequence: CASSKTGGKNTEAFF. The DNA of the CDR3 is TGTGCCAGCAGCAAAACAGGGGGCAAGAACACTGAAGCTTTCTTT.

This chain joins TRBV10-2 and TRBJ2-1, with D tentatively TRBD2 (6 bases). CDR1 and CDR2 from the germline V gene are WSHSY and SAAADI. The CDR3 loop spans 11 amino acids. V was pared by 6 bases and J by 11 bases, with 11 bases between. CDR3: CASSPGLQQFF. CDR3 in DNA: TGCGCCAGCAGCCCGGGACTTCAGCAGTTCTTC.

V is TRBV6-5 and J is TRBJ1-1; D is undetermined. CDR1 is MNHEY and CDR2 is SVGAGI in the germline V gene. Trimming stripped 7 bases from V and 3 bases from J, with 12 bases between. The CDR3 sequence is 13 residues long. Here the CDR3 reads CASILTLHTEAFF. CDR3 nucleotides: TGTGCCAGCATCTTAACCCTGCACACTGAAGCTTTCTTT.

The chain combines TRBV5-4 with TRBJ1-1; D is undetermined. CDR3 size: 13 residues. Trimming pared 5 bases from V and 4 bases from J, leaving 12 bases between. The germline V gene has CDR1 SGHNT and CDR2 YYREEE (reference sequence). CDR3 DNA sequence: TGTGCCAGCAGTAGACTGGGGAGCACTGAAGCTTTCTTT. It specifies CASSRLGSTEAFF.

The J gene is TRBJ2-7, the V gene TRBV5-1; D possibly corresponds to TRBD2 (6 bases). Germline values: CDR1 SGHRS, CDR2 YFSETQ. Trimming took 2 bases from V and 3 from J, leaving 9 bases between them. The CDR3 is 13 amino acids. The CDR3 region is CASSFGGNYEQYF. The CDR3 DNA follows: TGCGCCAGCAGCTTCGGGGGAAACTACGAGCAGTACTTC.

This sequence joins TRBV19 and TRBJ2-1; D perhaps matches TRBD2 (7 bases). V lost 7 bases and J 5 bases, leaving 15 bases between the germline ends. This CDR3 comprises 14 residues. Germline V lookup: CDR1 LNHDA, CDR2 SQIVND (reference sequence). Here the CDR3 DNA reads TGTGCCAGTATAGGCGGGGGCCTTCACAATGAGCAGTTCTTC. Amino acids: CASIGGGLHNEQFF.

This chain uses TRBV5-1 with TRBJ1-1; D perhaps matches TRBD1 (5 bases). CDR1 is SGHRS and CDR2 is YFSETQ in the germline V gene. V was pared by 4 bases and J by 4 bases, with 14 bases between. There are 14 residues in the CDR3. The CDR3: CASSTGVGVTEAFF. The CDR3, as DNA: TGCGCCAGCAGCACGGGAGTAGGGGTCACTGAAGCTTTCTTT.

The rearrangement links TRBV6-2 or TRBV6-3 to TRBJ1-4; perhaps TRBD1 as D (6 bases). The CDR3 has 14 residues. The germline CDR1 and CDR2 sequences are MNHEY and SVGEGT. V lost 5 bases, J lost 9 bases, and 16 bases lay in between. CDR3 in DNA: TGTGCCAGCAGTAGGGACACCCGAAGGAAAAAACTGTTTTTT. Protein product: CASSRDTRRKKLFF.

The rearrangement uses TRBV4-3 and TRBJ2-1; possibly TRBD2 for D (6 bases). Germline CDR1 and CDR2: LGHNA and YSLEER. The CDR3 length is 16 residues. Trimming left V 0 bases short and J 0 bases short, with 9 bases between. The CDR3 DNA follows: TGCGCCAGCAGCCAAGATCGGGGGAGCTCCTACAATGAGCAGTTCTTC. As protein: CASSQDRGSSYNEQFF.

The V gene is TRBV4-2, the J gene TRBJ1-6, with a weak D call TRBD1 (5 bases). V gave up 0 bases and J gave up 9 bases, with 33 bases separating them. Germline lookup yields CDR1 LGHNA and CDR2 YNFKEQ. The CDR3 covers 22 residues. CDR3 in DNA: TGTGCCAGCAGCCAAGATAATCAGGGAATAGGTAAATGGAGTAGGGCGCGTTCACCCCTCCACTTT. Amino acid sequence: CASSQDNQGIGKWSRARSPLHF.

The chain employs TRBV9 and TRBJ2-6; unclear D gene. The CDR3 is 14 residues long. The V gene lost 5 bases and the J gene lost 0 bases, with 6 bases spanning the gap. Germline CDR1 SGDLS, CDR2 YYNGEE. The CDR3, as DNA: TGTGCCAGCAGGGATTCCTCTGGGGCCAACGTCCTGACTTTC. It encodes CASRDSSGANVLTF.

The chain links TRBV5-4 to TRBJ2-2; D unresolved. Per the germline V gene, CDR1 is SGHNT and CDR2 is YYREEE (reference sequence). V was cut by 2 bases and J by 3 bases, with 8 bases left in between. There are 14 residues in the CDR3. CDR3 in amino acids: CASSLDFYTGELFF. In nucleotides, the CDR3 is TGTGCCAGCAGCTTAGACTTCTACACCGGGGAGCTGTTTTTT. The variable domain in full, completed from reference TRBV5-4 and TRBJ2-2, reads ETGVTQSPTHLIKTRGQQVTLRCSSQSGHNTVSWYQQALGQGPQFIFQYYREEENGRGNFPPRFSGLQFPNYSSELNVNALELDDSALYLCASSLDFYTGELFFGEGSRLTVL.

The chain is built from TRBV6-5 and TRBJ1-1, with 7 nucleotides matching TRBD1. V dropped 6 bases and J dropped 0; count of bases not matched to a gene: 7. Germline V CDR1 and CDR2: MNHEY, SVGAGI. This CDR3 spans 15 amino acids. CDR3 region: CASSSPGQMNTEAFF. The DNA of the CDR3 is TGTGCCAGCAGCTCTCCGGGACAGATGAACACTGAAGCTTTCTTT.

The rearrangement links TRBV4-1 to TRBJ1-2; D uncertain. CDR1 is MGHRA and CDR2 is YSYEKL in the germline V gene. This CDR3 has 12 amino acids. The V end was cut by 1 base, the J end by 6 bases, with 6 bases between. Here the CDR3 DNA reads TGCGCCAGCAGCCAAGTTGGGCATGGCTACACCTTC. Translation: CASSQVGHGYTF.

V gene TRBV7-8 combines with J gene TRBJ2-1; D perhaps matches TRBD1 (5 bases). Trimming shortened V by 3 bases and J by 10 bases, and 13 bases separated the two germline ends. This CDR3 contains 13 residues. The germline V gene encodes CDR1 SGHVS and CDR2 FQNEAQ. The CDR3 nucleotides are TGTGCCAGCAGCTTGGCAGGGATTGACGAGCAGTTCTTC. It is translated as CASSLAGIDEQFF.

The chain combines TRBV7-8 with TRBJ2-7; 7 nucleotides align to TRBD1. CDR1 and CDR2 from the germline V gene are SGHVS and FQNEAQ. The CDR3 has 13 residues. With V trimmed by 4 bases and J by 6 bases, 6 bases remained unmatched. The CDR3 nucleotides are TGTGCCAGCAGCTCCGACAGGGTTCCCGAGCAGTACTTC. Amino acid sequence: CASSSDRVPEQYF.

The J gene is TRBJ2-7, the V gene TRBV19; possible D gene TRBD2, 6 bases. The germline V gene encodes CDR1 LNHDA and CDR2 SQIVND (reference sequence). This CDR3 has 14 residues. The V and J ends lost 3 bases and 2 bases respectively, with 11 bases between them. This CDR3 reads CASSMEGRTYEQYF. The CDR3 DNA sequence: TGTGCCAGTAGTATGGAGGGACGGACCTACGAGCAGTACTTC.

The chain uses TRBV6-2 or TRBV6-3 and TRBJ1-2; a weak D match, TRBD1 (6 bases). This CDR3 comprises 15 residues. V shed 0 bases and J shed 0 bases, with 8 bases lying between them. The germline gives CDR1 MNHEY, CDR2 SVGEGT. CDR3 protein: CASSYSGASNYGYTF. CDR3 nucleotides: TGTGCCAGCAGTTACTCGGGGGCTTCTAACTATGGCTACACCTTC.

The chain combines TRBV6-6 with TRBJ1-6; D gene uncertain. V lost 5 bases, J lost 7 bases, and 3 bases lay in between. Germline lookup yields CDR1 MNHNY and CDR2 SVGAGI (reference sequence). The CDR3 consists of 11 residues. The CDR3: CASSANSPLHF. The CDR3 DNA reads as TGTGCCAGCAGTGCAAATTCACCCCTCCACTTT.

In its sample, this clone was seen once. V usage is TRBV7-9 and J usage is TRBJ2-3; D is uncertain. The CDR3 spans 16 residues. From germline, CDR1 is SEHNR and CDR2 FQNEAQ (reference sequence). The ends were cut back, 5 bases at V and 4 bases at J, with 19 bases in the middle. As DNA, the CDR3 is TGTGCCAGCAGCCCCCCTTTGGGCAGGACGCCAGATACGCAGTATTTT. Its protein product is CASSPPLGRTPDTQYF. Looking up the rest from reference TRBV7-9 and TRBJ2-3 gives the full variable domain: DTGVSQNPRHKITKRGQNVTFRCDPISEHNRLYWYRQTLGQGPEFLTYFQNEAQLEKSRLLSDRFSAERPKGSFSTLEIQRTEQGDSAMYLCASSPPLGRTPDTQYFGPGTRLTVL.

This chain uses TRBV5-1 with TRBJ1-1; D is perhaps TRBD1 (6 bases). The CDR3 has 16 amino acids. The germline gives CDR1 SGHRS, CDR2 YFSETQ. The V and J ends lost 3 bases and 2 bases respectively, with 17 bases between them. The CDR3: CASSSTTGQRNTEAFF. The CDR3 DNA follows: TGCGCCAGCAGCTCCACGACCGGACAGAGAAACACTGAAGCTTTCTTT.

The J gene is TRBJ2-2, the V gene TRBV27, with 7 positions matching TRBD2. This CDR3 is built from 13 residues. V was pared by 8 bases and J by 7 bases, with 7 bases of the junction left unmatched. The germline CDR1 and CDR2 sequences are MNHEY and SMNVEV (reference sequence). CDR3 in DNA: TGTGCCAGCGGCCTTTGGGGGGGCGGGGAGCTGTTTTTT. It specifies CASGLWGGGELFF.

The V call is TRBV5-1, the J call TRBJ2-1, with 9 bases that match TRBD2. The CDR3 extends over 16 amino acids. After removal of 0 bases from V and 10 bases from J, the junction contained 11 bases not matched to a gene. Germline V gives CDR1 SGHRS, CDR2 YFSETQ. The DNA of the CDR3 is TGCGCCAGCAGCTTGGAGGTAGCGGGGGCGCCCGGGGAGCAGTTCTTC. Translating it yields CASSLEVAGAPGEQFF.

The V gene is TRBV12-3 or TRBV12-4, the J gene TRBJ2-1, with TRBD1 matching 8 bases. The CDR3 has 12 amino acids. V trimming: 4 bases; J trimming: 9 bases; junction bases outside the gene matches: 2. CDR3 in amino acids: CASSYDRGEQFF. DNA of the CDR3: TGTGCCAGCAGTTATGACAGGGGTGAGCAGTTCTTC.

This chain connects TRBV27 to TRBJ1-6; 8 nucleotides line up with TRBD1. The CDR3 extends over 13 amino acids. After removal of 4 bases from V and 9 bases from J, the junction contained 2 bases not matched to a gene. The germline V gene has CDR1 MNHEY and CDR2 SMNVEV (reference sequence). The CDR3 region is CASSSDRVSPLHF. In DNA form, the CDR3 reads TGTGCCAGCAGTTCGGACAGGGTTTCACCCCTCCACTTT.

This chain connects TRBV11-2 to TRBJ2-2, with D perhaps matching TRBD2 (7 bases). The CDR3 is made up of 17 amino acids. The germline V gene encodes CDR1 SGHAT and CDR2 FQNNGV. V was clipped by 2 bases and J by 3 bases, with 16 bases between them. As DNA, the CDR3 is TGTGCCAGCAGCTTAACTTCCGGGGGGCCGTACACCGGGGAGCTGTTTTTT. This translates into CASSLTSGGPYTGELFF.

The table lists this clone with a few counts. The genes are TRBV20-1 and TRBJ1-2; D is ambiguous. The CDR3 consists of 11 residues. In germline, CDR1 is DFQATT, CDR2 SNEGSKA (reference sequence). V was pared by 3 bases and J by 5 bases, with 7 bases between. The CDR3 DNA reads TGCAGTGCTAGTAAAGGATATGGCTACACCTTC. The encoded protein is CSASKGYGYTF.

The chain employs TRBV29-1 and TRBJ2-5; no clear D. The germline gives CDR1 SQVTM, CDR2 ANQGSEA. The CDR3 totals 12 residues. Trimming stripped 3 bases from V and 5 bases from J, with 10 bases between. The CDR3 bases are TGCAGCGTTGATGGGGTTCTCGAGACCCAGTACTTC. This gives the protein CSVDGVLETQYF.